The count of the clone carrying this T cell receptor beta chain is one. The antigen remains undetermined. TCRdb redid the calling of the reads with MiXCR, one entry per CDR3 protein. The table lists about a million distinct CDR3 sequences, approximately 31% of them singletons. These data are taken from a study of T cell repertoires in cytomegalovirus infection. Germline V gene data show CDR1 as SQVTM and CDR2 as ANQGSEA. This CDR3 is 12 amino acids long. V was cut by 1 base and J by 4 bases, with 7 bases left in between. The material was cultured CD8+ T cells from PBMCs, obtained from culture after CMV antigen stimulation. This sequence was found in a human donor in good health (CMV status not recorded). Some clones in this sample may be carry-over from other donors' samples. V usage is TRBV29-1 and J usage is TRBJ1-2, with no clear D. CDR3 DNA: TGCAGCGTTGAAGGGGAAATCTATGGCTACACCTTC. Its protein is CSVEGEIYGYTF.